This T cell receptor beta chain was observed in a study of human thymus T cells. General observations from the study: Repertoires sampled from thymus and blood appeared biased in V and J gene usage.

Note on this clone: Its antigen is unknown.

CDR3 size: 14 residues. Trimming stripped 6 bases from V and 5 bases from J, with 16 bases between. Per the germline V gene, CDR1 is WSHSY and CDR2 is SAAADI. Data came from immunoSEQ multiplex PCR; TCRdb stores just in-frame clones and leaves some out. Among some 50,000 clones listed, just under 95% were seen once. Specimen: blood. The gene calls are TRBV10-2 and TRBJ2-5; D ambiguous. This receptor was taken from a girl under three years old with a congenital heart defect but otherwise immunologically healthy. The CDR3 nucleotides are TGCGCCAGCAGAAATGGCCAAGCTTGGGAGACCCAGTACTTC. This sequence encodes CASRNGQAWETQYF.